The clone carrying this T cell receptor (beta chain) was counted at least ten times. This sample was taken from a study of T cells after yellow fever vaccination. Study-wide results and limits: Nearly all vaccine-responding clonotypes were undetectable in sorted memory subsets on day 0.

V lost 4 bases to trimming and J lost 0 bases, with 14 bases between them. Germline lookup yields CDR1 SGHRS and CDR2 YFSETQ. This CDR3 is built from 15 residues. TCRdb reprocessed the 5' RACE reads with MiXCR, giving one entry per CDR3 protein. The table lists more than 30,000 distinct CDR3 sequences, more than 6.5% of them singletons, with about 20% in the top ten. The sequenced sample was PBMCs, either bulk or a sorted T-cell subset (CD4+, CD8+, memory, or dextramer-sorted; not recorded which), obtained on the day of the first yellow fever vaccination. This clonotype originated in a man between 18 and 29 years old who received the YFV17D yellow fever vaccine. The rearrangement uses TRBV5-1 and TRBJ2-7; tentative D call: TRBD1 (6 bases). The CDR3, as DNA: TGCGCCAGCAGCATCAGGGGACGGGACTCCTACGAGCAGTACTTC. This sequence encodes CASSIRGRDSYEQYF.